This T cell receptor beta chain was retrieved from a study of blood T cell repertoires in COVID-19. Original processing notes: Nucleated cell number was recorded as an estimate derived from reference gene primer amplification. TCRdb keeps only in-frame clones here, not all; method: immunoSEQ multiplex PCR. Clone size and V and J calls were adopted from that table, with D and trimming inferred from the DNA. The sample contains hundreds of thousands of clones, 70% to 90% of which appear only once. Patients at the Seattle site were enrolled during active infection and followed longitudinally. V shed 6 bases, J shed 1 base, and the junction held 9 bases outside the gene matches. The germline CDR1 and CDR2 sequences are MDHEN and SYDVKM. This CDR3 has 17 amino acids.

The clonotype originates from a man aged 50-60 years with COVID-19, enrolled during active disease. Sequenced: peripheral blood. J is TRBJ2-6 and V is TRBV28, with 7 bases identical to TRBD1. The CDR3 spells CASSDPTGASGANVLTF. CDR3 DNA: TGTGCCAGCAGCGACCCCACAGGGGCATCTGGGGCCAACGTCCTGACTTTC.